One T cell receptor beta chain is described in this entry. No antigen is known for it. RNA extraction and reverse transcription yielded cDNA as sequencing template. TCRdb keeps only in-frame clones here, not all; method: immunoSEQ multiplex PCR. Altogether about 220,000 clones are present, around three fifths being singletons, with the ten largest covering 1.6%. Regarding treatment: oral pan-JAK inhibitor, 5-10 mg twice daily. Lesional scalp tissue (obtained by punch biopsy) and peripheral blood were collected from alopecia areata patients. This CDR3 is 15 amino acids long. J was trimmed by 3 bases and V by 6 bases; bases with no gene match: 13. CDR1 is SQVTM, CDR2 ANQGSEA, per germline. This record comes from a study of CD8+ T cells in alopecia areata. As for the study in general: Oral tofacitinib, 5 to 10 mg twice daily, was given in an open-label trial. The tofacitinib course ran for 6 to 18 months and was followed by 6 months off drug. Study conclusions and caveats: Unlike in mice, where it was clearer, TCR sharing across patients was less clear, possibly HLA-related.

This sequence was found in a human donor with alopecia areata. The material was CD4+ T cells sorted from blood, obtained at week 4, from a patient treated with tofacitinib. The V call is TRBV29-1, the J call TRBJ2-7; 8 positions agree with TRBD1. DNA of the CDR3: TGCAGCGTCGCCTCCGGACAGGGCCTGATCTACGAGCAGTACTTC. As protein: CSVASGQGLIYEQYF.